The next 16 T cell receptor beta chains were all read from a single sample in a study of shared clonotypes between healthy human individuals. Profiled with immunoSEQ multiplex PCR; TCRdb holds only in-frame clones, not every one. The sample holds millions of clones, roughly 93% seen once. Sequencing was performed on naive CD4+ T cells from PBMCs. The subset here: CD45RA+ positively selected. The receptors derive from a man between 18 and 29 years old in good health. Some clones in this sample may be carry-over from other donors' samples.

This clone was detected only a few times. The chain carries TRBV7-9 and TRBJ1-5, with a weak D call TRBD1 (5 bases). This CDR3 is 15 amino acids long. Germline CDR1 SEHNR, CDR2 FQNEAQ (reference sequence). V lost 5 bases, J lost 6 bases, and 17 bases lay in between. In nucleotides, the CDR3 is TGTGCCAGCAGCCACTCGAGGGGCGGAGGTCAGCCCCAGCATTTT. The encoded protein is CASSHSRGGGQPQHF.

The chain carries TRBV4-2 and TRBJ2-7; D unresolved. The CDR3 runs to 12 residues. Germline V gene lookup returns CDR1 LGHNA and CDR2 YNFKEQ. Trimming took 0 bases from V and 5 from J, leaving 5 bases between them. CDR3 nucleotide sequence: TGTGCCAGCAGCCAAGATTGGGACGAGCAGTACTTC. This sequence encodes CASSQDWDEQYF.

The chain is built from TRBV10-3 and TRBJ2-5; D is undetermined. The V gene lost 2 bases and the J gene lost 5 bases, with 15 bases spanning the gap. The germline gives CDR1 ENHRY, CDR2 SYGVKD. The CDR3 covers 15 residues. CDR3 sequence reads: CAISEILTLLETQYF. CDR3 sequence (DNA): TGTGCCATCAGTGAGATTTTAACCCTTTTGGAGACCCAGTACTTC.

The J gene is TRBJ2-1, the V gene TRBV5-6; D tentatively fits TRBD1 or TRBD2 (6 bases each). This CDR3 is built from 17 residues. Deletions cut 0 bases from V and 1 base from J, with 14 bases between. Germline V gives CDR1 SGHDT, CDR2 YYEEEE. The CDR3 nucleotides are TGTGCCAGCAGCTTGGACCGGGGGCGCGTATCCTACAATGAGCAGTTCTTC. It codes for CASSLDRGRVSYNEQFF.

Comment on this clone: At the DNA level, this CDR3 is encoded by other sequences in the same sample as well. The V gene is TRBV19, the J gene TRBJ2-5, with D possibly matching TRBD2 (6 bases). Looked up from germline, CDR1 is LNHDA and CDR2 is SQIVND (reference sequence). The V end lost 3 bases, the J end lost 4 bases, and 6 bases lay between the germline ends. The CDR3 runs to 12 residues. The CDR3 DNA sequence: TGTGCCAGTAGTATCGGGGGAGAGACCCAGTACTTC. This translates into CASSIGGETQYF.

The chain recombines TRBV30 with TRBJ1-3; no clear D gene. The CDR3 sequence is 17 residues long. V shed 3 bases and J shed 5 bases, with 23 bases lying between them. CDR1 GTSNPN and CDR2 SVGIG come from the germline V gene (reference sequence). The CDR3 DNA reads TGTGCCTGGAGGTCGGACTGGATCTATCAAAACCGAAACACCATATATTTT. It encodes CAWRSDWIYQNRNTIYF.

Comments on this clone: Other DNA sequences in the same sample also yield this CDR3. The V call is TRBV18, the J call TRBJ2-7; unclear D gene. Germline lookup yields CDR1 KGHSH and CDR2 LQKENI. V lost 3 bases to trimming and J lost 4 bases, with 7 bases between them. The CDR3 length is 12 residues. This CDR3 is CASSPGVYEQYF. CDR3 nucleotides: TGTGCCAGCTCACCGGGTGTTTACGAGCAGTACTTC.

This clone was recorded once. The chain carries TRBV9 and TRBJ2-1; D unclear. CDR3 size: 11 residues. The germline V gene encodes CDR1 SGDLS and CDR2 YYNGEE. V was clipped by 4 bases and J by 5 bases, with 4 bases between them. CDR3 protein: CASSSHNEQFF. As DNA, the CDR3 is TGTGCCAGCAGCTCACACAATGAGCAGTTCTTC.

The chain couples TRBV29-1 to TRBJ2-5; the D is unclear. The CDR3 extends over 13 amino acids. CDR1 is SQVTM and CDR2 is ANQGSEA in the germline V gene. V gave up 3 bases and J gave up 1 base, with 9 bases separating them. The DNA for the CDR3 is TGCAGCGTTGAGTTTGCAATCCAAGAGACCCAGTACTTC. This sequence encodes CSVEFAIQETQYF.

This clone showed up just once. This rearrangement joins TRBV28 to TRBJ2-2, with a tentative D call TRBD1 (7 bases). Germline CDR1 and CDR2: MDHEN and SYDVKM. The V gene lost 2 bases and the J gene lost 4 bases, with 20 bases spanning the gap. The CDR3 length is 18 residues. The CDR3 is CASSLGAANRGLTGELFF. The CDR3 nucleotides are TGTGCCAGCAGTTTAGGGGCGGCAAACAGGGGACTCACCGGGGAGCTGTTTTTT. The variable domain in full, completed from reference TRBV28 and TRBJ2-2, reads DVKVTQSSRYLVKRTGEKVFLECVQDMDHENMFWYRQDPGLGLRLIYFSYDVKMKEKGDIPEGYSVSREKKERFSLILESASTNQTSMYLCASSLGAANRGLTGELFFGEGSRLTVL.

The V call is TRBV7-9, the J call TRBJ1-1; possibly TRBD1 for D (5 bases). The length of the CDR3 is 14 residues. Deletions cut 2 bases from V and 1 base from J, with 8 bases between. Germline V gives CDR1 SEHNR, CDR2 FQNEAQ (reference sequence). The CDR3 DNA reads TGTGCCAGCAGCTTACTGGGGCGGAACACTGAAGCTTTCTTT. It specifies CASSLLGRNTEAFF.

This chain connects TRBV5-1 to TRBJ2-5; D unresolved. This CDR3 region has 13 residues. V was trimmed by 4 bases and J by 4 bases, leaving 11 bases between them. CDR1 SGHRS and CDR2 YFSETQ come from the germline V gene. This CDR3 reads CASSIPSGETQYF. The CDR3 DNA is TGCGCCAGCAGCATACCTTCAGGAGAGACCCAGTACTTC.

This clone was found once. V and J are TRBV28 and TRBJ1-2; the D is unclear. The CDR3 runs 15 residues. From germline, CDR1 is MDHEN and CDR2 SYDVKM. Trimming took 3 bases from V and 0 from J, leaving 11 bases between them. The CDR3 protein is CASSFQSGANYGYTF. The CDR3 coding sequence is TGTGCCAGCAGTTTCCAGTCGGGAGCTAACTATGGCTACACCTTC.

As regards this clone: At the DNA level, this CDR3 is encoded by other sequences in the same sample as well. The chain links TRBV18 to TRBJ1-1; the match to TRBD1 covers 7 bases. CDR1 and CDR2 from the germline V gene are KGHSH and LQKENI. Unmatched junction bases numbered 1, after V lost 3 bases and J lost 0 bases. This CDR3 region has 14 residues. CDR3 region: CASSPTGVNTEAFF. The CDR3 DNA follows: TGTGCCAGCTCACCCACAGGGGTGAACACTGAAGCTTTCTTT.

This chain connects TRBV2 to TRBJ2-5; D may correspond to TRBD1 or TRBD2 (6 bases each). Germline assignment: CDR1 SNHLY and CDR2 FYNNEI. V was cut by 3 bases and J by 3 bases, with 11 bases left in between. This CDR3 spans 14 amino acids. The CDR3 region is CASSDQRGEETQYF. CDR3 nucleotides: TGTGCCAGCAGTGATCAGAGGGGGGAAGAGACCCAGTACTTC.

The V gene is TRBV7-6, the J gene TRBJ2-2; 8 bases agree with TRBD2. Germline trimming cut 3 bases from V and 4 bases from J; bases unmatched to any gene: 13. The CDR3 extends over 18 amino acids. Germline lookup yields CDR1 SGHVS and CDR2 FNYEAQ. The CDR3 DNA follows: TGTGCCAGCAGCTTTGTCTCCGGTAGCGGGATTCTCACCGGGGAGCTGTTTTTT. It codes for CASSFVSGSGILTGELFF.